This TCR beta chain emerged from a study of T cell repertoires in cytomegalovirus infection (dated by TCRdb to about 2019). Background on the whole study: Alongside well-studied HLA-B-restricted epitopes, the peptide stimulations were aimed at recently identified HLA-C-restricted CMV epitopes, whose presentation resists viral immunomodulation. The HLA type of each donor mattered for the analysis, because public TCR beta signatures pointed to carriage of CMV infection along with the matching HLA type.

CDR1 and CDR2, looked up from the germline V gene, are SGHVS and FQNEAQ. V and J are truncated by 1 base and 7 bases respectively, leaving an intervening sequence of 10 bases. The CDR3 has 13 amino acids, counting the end cysteine and phenylalanine. Only the CDR3 part of the read is kept: 39 bases, read in frame from the first base. The label giving this sample's treatment or condition can be read as: in vitro stimulation with specific CMV peptide epitopes to enrich CMV-specific T cells. The research as a whole found: Carriers of CMV infection plus the relevant HLA type were discriminated by the cumulative frequency of public TCR beta family members in the study cohort and in an independent 352-donor cohort. The ex vivo response was dominated by HLA-C-restricted CMV-specific TCR beta clonotypes, which also provided the single most frequent clonotype in two of eight donors.

The instrument given in TCRdb is Illumina HiSeq 1500. TCRdb cleaned the public reads at Q25 with fastp, built clones with MiXCR and kept in-frame beta chains. For every CDR3 protein sequence, its rows merge into one entry that carries the most common genes and DNA. The sample includes around 710,000 distinct CDR3 sequences, with 29% observed a single time. Clones ranked in the top ten supply over 10% of the sample. This clonotype was observed many times. The antigen this receptor binds is unknown. It has no much larger one-base neighbor in the sample; base qualities were not kept. The starting material was cultured CD8+ T cells from PBMCs, obtained from culture after CMV antigen stimulation. The receptor was isolated from a human donor in good health (CMV status not recorded). Some clones in this sample may be carry-over from other donors' samples. The chain joins TRBV7-8 to TRBJ1-1; TRBD1 is a weak D gene call, 5 bases matching. The CDR3 region has the sequence CASSLGGVYEAFF. The DNA sequence is TGTGCCAGCAGCTTAGGGGGGGTATATGAAGCTTTCTTT.